What follows describes a single TCR beta chain. Germline V CDR1 and CDR2: SGHTA, FQGTGA. The ends were cut back, 5 bases at V and 3 bases at J, with 8 bases in the middle. CDR3 size: 13 residues. Each recovered donor of Cohort 3 presented with two negative PCRs, clearance, or symptom resolution. This sample was included in a study of blood T cell repertoires in COVID-19. In the study overall: Sources were T cells, B-cell-depleted T cells, or PBMCs; the material itself was cDNA or gDNA.

The repertoire was sequenced with immunoSEQ multiplex PCR; TCRdb's copy has only in-frame clones and lacks some. This sample has roughly 300,000 clones, with 86% found just once. This TCR derives from a young woman who had recovered from COVID-19. The sequenced sample consisted of PBMCs or T cells enriched from blood (not recorded which). The rearrangement joins TRBV7-3 to TRBJ2-1; D unresolved. The CDR3 DNA is TGTGCCAGCAGCCTCTCTAGCTACAATGAGCAGTTCTTC. It is translated as CASSLSSYNEQFF.